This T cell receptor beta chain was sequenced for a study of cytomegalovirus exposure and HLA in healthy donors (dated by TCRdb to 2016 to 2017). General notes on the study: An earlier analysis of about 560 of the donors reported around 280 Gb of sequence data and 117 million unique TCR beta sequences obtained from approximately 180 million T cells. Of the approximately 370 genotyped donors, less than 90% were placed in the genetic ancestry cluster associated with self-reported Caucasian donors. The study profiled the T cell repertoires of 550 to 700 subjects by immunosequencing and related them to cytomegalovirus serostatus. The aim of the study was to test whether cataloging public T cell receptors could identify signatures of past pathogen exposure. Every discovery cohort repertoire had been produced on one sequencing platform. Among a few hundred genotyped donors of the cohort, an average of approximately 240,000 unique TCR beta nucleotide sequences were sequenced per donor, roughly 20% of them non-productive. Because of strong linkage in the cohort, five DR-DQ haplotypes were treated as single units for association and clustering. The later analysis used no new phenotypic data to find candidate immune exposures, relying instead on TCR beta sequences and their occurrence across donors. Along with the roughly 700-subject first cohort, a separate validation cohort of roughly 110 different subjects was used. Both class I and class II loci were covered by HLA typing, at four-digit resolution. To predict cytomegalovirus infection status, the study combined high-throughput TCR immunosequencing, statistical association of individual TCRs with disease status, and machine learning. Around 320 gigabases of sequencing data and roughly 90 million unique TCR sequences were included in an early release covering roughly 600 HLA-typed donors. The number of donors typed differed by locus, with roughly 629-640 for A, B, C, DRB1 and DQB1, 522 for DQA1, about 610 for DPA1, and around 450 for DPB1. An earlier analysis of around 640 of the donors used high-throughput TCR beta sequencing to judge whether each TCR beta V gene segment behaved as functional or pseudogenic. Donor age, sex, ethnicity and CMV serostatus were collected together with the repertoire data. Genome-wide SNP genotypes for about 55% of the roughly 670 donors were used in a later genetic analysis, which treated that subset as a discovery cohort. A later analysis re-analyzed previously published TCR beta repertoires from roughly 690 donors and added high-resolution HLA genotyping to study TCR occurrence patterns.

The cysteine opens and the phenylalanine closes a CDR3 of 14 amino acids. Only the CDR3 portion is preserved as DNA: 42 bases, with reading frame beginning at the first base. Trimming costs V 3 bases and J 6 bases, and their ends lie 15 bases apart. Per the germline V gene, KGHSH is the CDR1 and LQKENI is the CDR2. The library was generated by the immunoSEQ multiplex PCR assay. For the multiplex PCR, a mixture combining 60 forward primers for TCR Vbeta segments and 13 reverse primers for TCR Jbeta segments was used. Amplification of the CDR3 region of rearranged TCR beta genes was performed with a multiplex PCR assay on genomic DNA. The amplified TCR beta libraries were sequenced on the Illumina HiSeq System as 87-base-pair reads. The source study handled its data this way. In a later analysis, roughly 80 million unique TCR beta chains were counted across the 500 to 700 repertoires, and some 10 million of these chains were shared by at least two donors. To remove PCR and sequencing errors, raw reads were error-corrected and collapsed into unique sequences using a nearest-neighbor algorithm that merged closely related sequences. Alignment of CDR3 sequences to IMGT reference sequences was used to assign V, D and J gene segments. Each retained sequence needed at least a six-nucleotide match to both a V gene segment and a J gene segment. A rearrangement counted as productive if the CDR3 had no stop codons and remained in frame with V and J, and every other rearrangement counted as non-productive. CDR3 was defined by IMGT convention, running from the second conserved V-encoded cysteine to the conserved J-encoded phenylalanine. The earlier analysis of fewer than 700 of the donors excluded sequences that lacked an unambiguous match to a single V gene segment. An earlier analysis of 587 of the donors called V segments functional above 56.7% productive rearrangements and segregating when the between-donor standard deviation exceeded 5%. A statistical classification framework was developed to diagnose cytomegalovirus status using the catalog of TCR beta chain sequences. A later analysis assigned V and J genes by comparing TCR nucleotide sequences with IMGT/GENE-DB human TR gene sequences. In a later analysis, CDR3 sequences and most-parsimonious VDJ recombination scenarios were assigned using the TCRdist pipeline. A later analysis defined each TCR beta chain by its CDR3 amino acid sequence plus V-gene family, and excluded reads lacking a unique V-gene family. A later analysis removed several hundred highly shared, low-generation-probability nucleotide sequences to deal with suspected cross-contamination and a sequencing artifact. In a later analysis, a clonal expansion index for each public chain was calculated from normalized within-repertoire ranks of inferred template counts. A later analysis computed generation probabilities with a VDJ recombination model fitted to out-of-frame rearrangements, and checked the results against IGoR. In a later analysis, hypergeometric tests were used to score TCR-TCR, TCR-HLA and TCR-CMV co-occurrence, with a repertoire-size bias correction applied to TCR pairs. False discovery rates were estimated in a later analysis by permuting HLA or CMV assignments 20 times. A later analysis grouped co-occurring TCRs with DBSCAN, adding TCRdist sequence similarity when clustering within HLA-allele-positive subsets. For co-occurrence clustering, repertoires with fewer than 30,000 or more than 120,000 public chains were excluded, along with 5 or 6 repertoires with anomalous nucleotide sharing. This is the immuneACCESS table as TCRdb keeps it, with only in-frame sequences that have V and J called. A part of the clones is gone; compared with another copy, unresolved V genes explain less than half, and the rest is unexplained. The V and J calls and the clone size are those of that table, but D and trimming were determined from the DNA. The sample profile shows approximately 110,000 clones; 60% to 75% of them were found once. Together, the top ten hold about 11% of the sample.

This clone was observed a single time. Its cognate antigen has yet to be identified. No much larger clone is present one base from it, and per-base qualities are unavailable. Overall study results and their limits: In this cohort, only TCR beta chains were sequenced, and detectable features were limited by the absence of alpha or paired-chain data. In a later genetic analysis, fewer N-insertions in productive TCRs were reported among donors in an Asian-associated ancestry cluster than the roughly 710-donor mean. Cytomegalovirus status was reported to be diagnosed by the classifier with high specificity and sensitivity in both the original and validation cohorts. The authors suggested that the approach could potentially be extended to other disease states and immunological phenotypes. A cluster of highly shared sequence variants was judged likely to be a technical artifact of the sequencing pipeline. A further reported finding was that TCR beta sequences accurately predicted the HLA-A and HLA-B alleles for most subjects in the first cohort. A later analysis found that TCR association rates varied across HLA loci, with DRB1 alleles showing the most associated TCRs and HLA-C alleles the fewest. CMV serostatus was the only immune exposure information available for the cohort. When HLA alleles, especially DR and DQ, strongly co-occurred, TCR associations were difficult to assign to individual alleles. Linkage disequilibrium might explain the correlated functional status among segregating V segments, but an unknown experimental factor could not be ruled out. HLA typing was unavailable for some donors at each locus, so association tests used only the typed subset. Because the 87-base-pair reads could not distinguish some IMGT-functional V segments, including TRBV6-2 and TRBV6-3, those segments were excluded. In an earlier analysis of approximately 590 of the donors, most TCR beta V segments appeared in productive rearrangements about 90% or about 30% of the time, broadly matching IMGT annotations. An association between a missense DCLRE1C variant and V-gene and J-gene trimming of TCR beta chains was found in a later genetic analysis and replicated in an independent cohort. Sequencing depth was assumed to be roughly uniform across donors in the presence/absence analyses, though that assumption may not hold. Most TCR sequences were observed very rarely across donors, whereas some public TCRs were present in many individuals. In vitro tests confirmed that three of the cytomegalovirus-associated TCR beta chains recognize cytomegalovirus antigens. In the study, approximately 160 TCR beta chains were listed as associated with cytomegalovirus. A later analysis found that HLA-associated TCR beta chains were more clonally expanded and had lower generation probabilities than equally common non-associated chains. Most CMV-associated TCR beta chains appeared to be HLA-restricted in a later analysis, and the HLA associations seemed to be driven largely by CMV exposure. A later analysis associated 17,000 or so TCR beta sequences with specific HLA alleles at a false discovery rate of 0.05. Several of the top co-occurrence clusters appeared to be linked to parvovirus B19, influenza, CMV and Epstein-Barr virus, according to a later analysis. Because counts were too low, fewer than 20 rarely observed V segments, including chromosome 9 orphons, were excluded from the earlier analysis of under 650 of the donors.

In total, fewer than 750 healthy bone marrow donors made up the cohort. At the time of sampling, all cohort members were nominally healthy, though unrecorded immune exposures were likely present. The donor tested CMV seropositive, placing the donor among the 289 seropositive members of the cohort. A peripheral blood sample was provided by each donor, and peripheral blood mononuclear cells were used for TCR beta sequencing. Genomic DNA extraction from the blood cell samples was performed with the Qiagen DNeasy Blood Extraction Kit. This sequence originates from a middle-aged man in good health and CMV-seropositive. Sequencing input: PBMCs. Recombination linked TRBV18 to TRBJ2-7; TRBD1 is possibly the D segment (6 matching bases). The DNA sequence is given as TGTGCCAGCTCACCTCAGGGGCTGCTCCCCGAGCAGTACTTC. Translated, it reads CASSPQGLLPEQYF.